This T cell receptor (beta chain) is drawn from a study of early stage breast cancer tumors. General study points: Functional markers like CD4, CD8 and FOXP3 were missed in bulk sequencing.

Concerning this clone: Its specificity is not known.

Tissue for this sample was collected roughly 1.8-4.5 cm from the breast tumor. Sufficient DNA from normal breast often required roughly 90-310 mg tissue. CDR1 is SGHDN and CDR2 is FVKESK in the germline V gene. Trimming took 1 base from V and 1 from J, leaving 10 bases between them. The CDR3 has 16 amino acids. Each sample had two DNA replicates, around 0.45 ug blood or around 1.5 ug tissue. The assay was immunoSEQ multiplex PCR, and TCRdb's table has in-frame clones only and misses some. The sample comprises some 8,100 clones, approximately 80% of which are singletons, and 8.5% rests with the top ten.

This chain links TRBV14 with TRBJ2-2, with a tentative D call TRBD1 (5 bases). The sequenced material came from normal breast tissue next to the tumor. The sequence was obtained from a person in their sixties or seventies with breast cancer. The CDR3 DNA reads as TGTGCCAGCAGCCAAGTCGTGACAGTGAACACCGGGGAGCTGTTTTTT. This gives the protein CASSQVVTVNTGELFF.